This T cell receptor beta chain emerged from a study of shared T cell receptors in the human thymus. CDR3 size: 15 residues. Trimming stripped 0 bases from V and 3 bases from J, with 12 bases between. Germline V gives CDR1 SGHDT, CDR2 YYEEEE. TCRdb keeps only in-frame clones here, not all; method: immunoSEQ multiplex PCR. The table includes some 760,000 clones, approximately 85% detected once. The same specimen was also included in a second study, on human thymus T cells.

The V and J genes are TRBV5-6 and TRBJ1-2, with no clear D. This receptor was identified in a girl under three years old with a congenital heart defect. The source material was thymocytes. CDR3: CASSLEAESDYGYTF. CDR3 sequence (DNA): TGTGCCAGCAGCTTGGAGGCAGAAAGCGACTATGGCTACACCTTC.